These 24 T cell receptor beta chains were sequenced from one sample in a study of shared clonotypes between healthy human individuals. The table came from immunoSEQ multiplex PCR; TCRdb's copy has only in-frame clones and leaves some out. The sample shows approximately 1.5 million clones, approximately 98.5% of them seen only once. Sequencing was performed on naive CD4+ T cells sorted from blood. As for subset: CD45RA+ positively selected. Receptors originate from a man aged 25-40 years in good health.

In this sample, this clone turned up once. V is TRBV27 and J is TRBJ1-6; 7 bases match TRBD1. Looked up from germline, CDR1 is MNHEY and CDR2 is SMNVEV (reference sequence). CDR3 length: 15 amino acids. The V segment lost 4 bases and the J segment 7 bases; nucleotides outside the gene matches: 7. The CDR3 region is CASSSGQVQNSPLHF. The CDR3 DNA reads TGTGCCAGCAGTTCTGGACAGGTTCAAAATTCACCCCTCCACTTT.

The gene calls are TRBV5-1 and TRBJ2-1, with 10 bases that match TRBD2. Germline V gene sequence: CDR1 SGHRS, CDR2 YFSETQ. The CDR3 covers 15 residues. The V and J ends lost 1 base and 5 bases, in that order; junction bases with no gene match: 3. DNA of the CDR3: TGCGCCAGCAGCTTGTTAGCGGGAGGCCACAATGAGCAGTTCTTC. Encoded protein: CASSLLAGGHNEQFF.

This chain joins TRBV11-2 and TRBJ1-3; D gene ambiguous. Trimming took off 1 base at V and 1 base at J, with 5 bases between the two ends. Germline V gives CDR1 SGHAT, CDR2 FQNNGV. The CDR3 contains 14 residues. CDR3 sequence: CASSLGYSGNTIYF. The CDR3 DNA is TGTGCCAGCAGCTTAGGGTATTCTGGAAACACCATATATTTT.

The chain couples TRBV6-5 to TRBJ2-7; 9 nucleotides agree with TRBD1. Germline lookup yields CDR1 MNHEY and CDR2 SVGAGI. CDR3 length: 15 amino acids. After removal of 2 bases from V and 7 bases from J, the junction contained 9 bases not matched to a gene. The CDR3 protein is CASSYGGQGLGEQYF. As DNA, the CDR3 is TGTGCCAGCAGTTACGGCGGACAGGGGCTCGGGGAGCAGTACTTC.

This clone was observed once. The chain employs TRBV5-6 and TRBJ1-5; the D gene is possibly TRBD1 (5 bases). This CDR3 contains 15 residues. The ends were cut back, 2 bases at V and 4 bases at J, with 13 bases in the middle. Germline CDR1 reads SGHDT; CDR2 reads YYEEEE. CDR3 amino acids: CASSFIGAGNQPQHF. The CDR3 coding sequence is TGTGCCAGCAGCTTTATTGGCGCAGGGAATCAGCCCCAGCATTTT.

The CDR3 is CASRPGTLQYGYTF. The CDR3, as DNA: TGTGCCAGCAGACCCGGGACTTTACAATATGGCTACACCTTC. The chain has TRBV5-4 and TRBJ1-2; weak D call: TRBD1 (5 bases). The germline V and J ends were trimmed by 5 bases and 5 bases, with 16 bases remaining between them. The CDR3 sequence is 14 residues long. Germline V lookup: CDR1 SGHNT, CDR2 YYREEE (reference sequence).

The chain carries TRBV27 and TRBJ2-5; D call uncertain. Trimming shortened V by 1 base and J by 1 base, and 4 bases separated the two germline ends. Germline V gene data show CDR1 as MNHEY and CDR2 as SMNVEV (reference sequence). The CDR3 has 13 amino acids. The CDR3 is CASSLYSQETQYF. Here the CDR3 DNA reads TGTGCCAGCAGTTTATACTCCCAAGAGACCCAGTACTTC.

J is TRBJ1-1 and V is TRBV25-1, with a possible D match to TRBD1 (5 bases). CDR1 and CDR2 (germline): MGHDK, SYGVNS. This CDR3 has 11 residues. Trimming pared 7 bases from V and 10 bases from J, leaving 13 bases between. CDR3 residues: CASTTGGGAFF. DNA for the CDR3: TGTGCCAGCACTACCGGGGGGGGAGCTTTCTTT.

V and J are TRBV29-1 and TRBJ2-2; D unclear. Germline V gene lookup returns CDR1 SQVTM and CDR2 ANQGSEA. Between the trimmed V and J ends, which lost 5 bases and 8 bases, there was a span of 6 bases. CDR3 size: 10 residues. The CDR3 sequence: CSVLGGELFF. The CDR3 bases are TGCAGCGTTTTGGGAGGGGAGCTGTTTTTT.

For this clone: Distinct nucleotide sequences in the sample also encode this CDR3. The chain is built from TRBV5-1 and TRBJ1-1, with TRBD1 identical over 8 bases. This CDR3 is 14 amino acids long. Trimming at V came to 3 bases and at J to 4 bases, leaving 5 bases not matched to a gene. The germline V gene has CDR1 SGHRS and CDR2 YFSETQ. CDR3 amino acids: CASSSQGAGTEAFF. The CDR3 DNA is TGCGCCAGCAGCTCTCAGGGGGCTGGCACTGAAGCTTTCTTT.

The DNA for the CDR3 is TGTGCCAGCAGCTTGGGACTAGCGGGACCCTCGCTCTACAATGAGCAGTTCTTC. The encoded protein is CASSLGLAGPSLYNEQFF. The chain carries TRBV7-8 and TRBJ2-1; 13 bases map to TRBD2. Trimming took 3 bases from V and 3 from J; bases not matched to a gene: 8. CDR1 and CDR2 (germline): SGHVS, FQNEAQ. The CDR3 is 18 amino acids.

The chain links TRBV9 to TRBJ2-1, with TRBD2 matching over 7 bases. Germline V gene sequence: CDR1 SGDLS, CDR2 YYNGEE. The CDR3 sequence is 16 residues long. J was trimmed by 6 bases and V by 1 base; bases with no gene match: 10. This chain's CDR3 is CASSVSLRREFNEQFF. CDR3 DNA: TGTGCCAGCAGCGTAAGCTTGCGGCGGGAGTTCAATGAGCAGTTCTTC.

This sequence joins TRBV18 and TRBJ2-3, with 7 bases identical to TRBD1. Germline values: CDR1 KGHSH, CDR2 LQKENI. The CDR3 contains 16 residues. The V gene end was trimmed by 1 base and the J gene end by 2 bases; junction bases not matched to a gene: 6. For the CDR3, the DNA is TGTGCCAGCTCACCACAGGGACAGACATCCACAGATACGCAGTATTTT. Protein sequence: CASSPQGQTSTDTQYF.

The V and J genes are TRBV7-6 and TRBJ2-3; D is perhaps TRBD2 (6 bases). With 4 bases removed from V and 0 bases from J, the gap between germline ends came to 17 bases. The CDR3 is 17 amino acids. Per the germline V gene, CDR1 is SGHVS and CDR2 is FNYEAQ. The CDR3 sequence: CASSSPAEGLSTDTQYF. In DNA form, the CDR3 reads TGTGCCAGCAGCTCGCCGGCGGAGGGACTTAGCACAGATACGCAGTATTTT.

The chain recombines TRBV7-6 with TRBJ1-2; 9 bases fit TRBD1. V lost 2 bases and J lost 5; bases outside the gene matches: 6. CDR1 SGHVS and CDR2 FNYEAQ come from the germline V gene. The length of the CDR3 is 15 residues. CDR3 sequence reads: CASSLTGTGKYGYTF. CDR3 nucleotide sequence: TGTGCCAGCAGCTTAACCGGGACAGGGAAGTATGGCTACACCTTC.

The V and J genes are TRBV9 and TRBJ1-2; TRBD1 might be the D (5 bases). Germline V gives CDR1 SGDLS, CDR2 YYNGEE. The V gene lost 2 bases and the J gene lost 3 bases, with 11 bases spanning the gap. This CDR3 is 14 amino acids long. The CDR3 bases are TGTGCCAGCAGCGTCACGGGGGGTCACTATGGCTACACCTTC. It is translated as CASSVTGGHYGYTF.

The gene calls are TRBV9 and TRBJ1-2; 9 nucleotides agree with TRBD1. Germline assignment: CDR1 SGDLS and CDR2 YYNGEE. CDR3 length equals 17 residues. V gave up 1 base and J gave up 2 bases; unmatched junction bases: 9. The CDR3, as DNA: TGTGCCAGCAGCGTACGGGGACAGGGTTCTTCGAACTATGGCTACACCTTC. Protein sequence: CASSVRGQGSSNYGYTF. The full variable domain, its missing parts supplied by reference TRBV9 and TRBJ1-2, is DSGVTQTPKHLITATGQRVTLRCSPRSGDLSVYWYQQSLDQGLQFLIQYYNGEERAKGNILERFSAQQFPDLHSELNLSSLELGDSALYFCASSVRGQGSSNYGYTFGSGTRLTVV.

The CDR3 DNA sequence: TGTGCCAGCTCACGCCTCGGAGGGGGCGACACCGGGGAGCTGTTTTTT. This codes for CASSRLGGGDTGELFF. This chain connects TRBV18 to TRBJ2-2; D possibly corresponds to TRBD1 (7 bases). This CDR3 comprises 16 residues. Germline CDR1 reads KGHSH; CDR2 reads LQKENI. Trimming pared 4 bases from V and 3 bases from J, leaving 15 bases between.

V is TRBV7-2 and J is TRBJ2-1, with 12 nucleotides matching TRBD2. There are 15 residues in the CDR3. The V gene end was trimmed by 5 bases and the J gene end by 9 bases; junction bases not matched to a gene: 8. In germline, CDR1 is SGHTA, CDR2 FQGNSA. The CDR3 DNA follows: TGTGCCAGCAGCCCGAGACTAGCGGGAGATAGTGAGCAGTTCTTC. It codes for CASSPRLAGDSEQFF.

The table lists this clone with a count of one. The chain carries TRBV18 and TRBJ2-7; D perhaps matches TRBD2 (5 bases). The ends were cut back, 6 bases at V and 7 bases at J, with 13 bases in the middle. Germline V gene lookup returns CDR1 KGHSH and CDR2 LQKENI. This CDR3 is 12 amino acids long. This CDR3 reads CASSKPPGEQYF. The DNA of the CDR3 is TGTGCCAGCTCCAAACCCCCGGGAGAGCAGTACTTC.

V is TRBV18 and J is TRBJ2-5; D unclear. Trimming cost V 0 bases and J 0 bases, with 8 bases left between them. The CDR3 is made up of 15 amino acids. Germline-derived CDR1 and CDR2 are KGHSH and LQKENI. CDR3 sequence: CASSPPSSDQETQYF. In DNA, the CDR3 is TGTGCCAGCTCACCACCGAGCTCAGACCAAGAGACCCAGTACTTC.

CDR3 sequence: CASSSTRNSNQPQHF. CDR3 coding DNA: TGTGCCAGCAGCTCCACAAGAAATAGCAATCAGCCCCAGCATTTT. V and J are TRBV28 and TRBJ1-5; unclear D gene. The CDR3 has 15 residues. Trimming shortened V by 6 bases and J by 0 bases, and 12 bases separated the two germline ends. In germline, CDR1 is MDHEN, CDR2 SYDVKM.

In nucleotides, the CDR3 is TGTGCCAGCAGCTTAATAGCTAGCGGGCCGGGTTCCGGGGCCAACGTCCTGACTTTC. Its protein is CASSLIASGPGSGANVLTF. The chain recombines TRBV7-3 with TRBJ2-6, with 8 bases lining up with TRBD2. The V segment lost 1 base and the J segment 4 bases; nucleotides outside the gene matches: 12. The CDR3 extends over 19 amino acids. Per the germline V gene, CDR1 is SGHTA and CDR2 is FQGTGA. Drawing the rest from reference TRBV7-3 and TRBJ2-6, the complete variable domain is GAGVSQTPSNKVTEKGKYVELRCDPISGHTALYWYRQSLGQGPEFLIYFQGTGAADDSGLPNDRFFAVRPEGSVSTLKIQRTERGDSAVYLCASSLIASGPGSGANVLTFGAGSRLTVL.

The V and J genes are TRBV6-1 and TRBJ1-1, with D unclear. Germline-derived CDR1 and CDR2 are MNHNS and SASEGT. V lost 8 bases to trimming and J lost 2 bases, with 12 bases between them. The CDR3 length is 13 residues. DNA of the CDR3: TGTGCCAGCTGTGCAGGAAAAAACACTGAAGCTTTCTTT. Translation gives CASCAGKNTEAFF.